Following are 9 T cell receptor beta chains from one sample sequenced in a study of siplizumab effects on memory and regulatory T cells. Sequencing was performed with immunoSEQ multiplex PCR; in TCRdb, only in-frame clones are kept and a portion is missing. The sample carries about 55,000 clones, about 97% recorded once. The source material was naive CD4+ T cells sorted from blood. All receptors come from a human donor in good health.

The chain employs TRBV29-1 and TRBJ2-1, with unresolved D. This CDR3 contains 16 residues. CDR1 is SQVTM, CDR2 ANQGSEA, per germline. Trimming took 0 bases from V and 0 from J, leaving 12 bases between them. The chain's CDR3 is CSVEEGRTSSYNEQFF. In DNA, the CDR3 is TGCAGCGTTGAAGAGGGCAGGACGAGCTCCTACAATGAGCAGTTCTTC.

The chain employs TRBV6-1 and TRBJ2-7, with D possibly being TRBD2 (6 bases). The CDR3 runs 14 residues. Germline lookup yields CDR1 MNHNS and CDR2 SASEGT. Trimming pared 6 bases from V and 5 bases from J, leaving 17 bases between. This chain's CDR3 is CASSLRDSLDEQYF. CDR3 nucleotides: TGTGCCAGCAGCCTCCGGGACTCACTCGACGAGCAGTACTTC.

V is TRBV11-2 and J is TRBJ2-7; 7 bases match TRBD1. The CDR3 covers 12 residues. The germline V gene encodes CDR1 SGHAT and CDR2 FQNNGV. V was pared by 5 bases and J by 5 bases, with 3 bases of the junction left unmatched. The CDR3 sequence is CASSRDRNEQYF. The CDR3 DNA sequence: TGTGCCAGCAGCCGGGACAGAAACGAGCAGTACTTC.

CDR3 amino acids: CSVPKQIFSYNEQFF. The CDR3, as DNA: TGCAGCGTTCCTAAGCAGATTTTCTCCTACAATGAGCAGTTCTTC. The chain employs TRBV29-1 and TRBJ2-1, with D hard to call. The CDR3 totals 15 residues. Germline CDR1 and CDR2: SQVTM and ANQGSEA. With 5 bases removed from V and 0 bases from J, the gap between germline ends came to 14 bases.

CDR3 region: CASAFNRQWEQFF. The CDR3 DNA follows: TGTGCCAGCGCTTTTAATAGACAATGGGAGCAGTTCTTC. V is TRBV6-5 and J is TRBJ2-1, with D hard to call. CDR1 and CDR2 from the germline V gene are MNHEY and SVGAGI. The CDR3 extends over 13 amino acids. The V and J ends lost 8 bases and 10 bases respectively, with 18 bases between them.

The genes are TRBV25-1 and TRBJ1-2; a weak D match, TRBD1 (5 bases). V lost 4 bases to trimming and J lost 2 bases, with 20 bases between them. Germline V gives CDR1 MGHDK, CDR2 SYGVNS. The CDR3 runs to 17 residues. CDR3 nucleotide sequence: TGTGCCAGCAGTGGGAGGACATCCATGAAAAACAACTATGGCTACACCTTC. Translation: CASSGRTSMKNNYGYTF.

The chain links TRBV11-3 to TRBJ2-7; D gene ambiguous. The CDR3 contains 13 residues. The germline CDR1 and CDR2 sequences are SGHNT and YENEEA. The V and J ends lost 1 base and 3 bases respectively, with 7 bases between them. CDR3 amino acids: CASSLGRSYEQYF. The DNA for the CDR3 is TGTGCCAGCAGCTTAGGCCGCAGCTACGAGCAGTACTTC. Based on the CDR3 plus reference TRBV11-3 and TRBJ2-7, the full variable domain is EAGVVQSPRYKIIEKKQPVAFWCNPISGHNTLYWYLQNLGQGPELLIRYENEEAVDDSQLPKDRFSAERLKGVDSTLKIQPAELGDSAVYLCASSLGRSYEQYFGPGTRLTVT.

The chain uses TRBV19 and TRBJ2-2; possibly TRBD1 for D (6 bases). Germline loops: CDR1 LNHDA, CDR2 SQIVND (reference sequence). V gave up 2 bases and J gave up 7 bases, with 14 bases separating them. The CDR3 length is 15 residues. DNA for the CDR3: TGTGCCAGTAGTATAAGTTGGACAGCTAGCGGGGAGCTGTTTTTT. Translation gives CASSISWTASGELFF.

The chain combines TRBV4-2 with TRBJ2-7; TRBD1 aligns across 9 bases. The J segment lost 2 bases and the V segment lost 4 bases, leaving 3 bases of the junction unmatched. The CDR3 is 14 residues long. Germline V gives CDR1 LGHNA, CDR2 YNFKEQ. This chain's CDR3 is CASSPTGGTYEQYF. In DNA form, the CDR3 reads TGTGCCAGCAGCCCGACAGGGGGAACCTACGAGCAGTACTTC.